The 6 T cell receptor beta chains reported below all come from one sample, sequenced in a study of T cells after yellow fever vaccination. TCRdb ran MiXCR on the 5' RACE reads and lists one entry per CDR3 protein. Here the sample spans 100,000 to 150,000 distinct CDR3 sequences, 6% to 8% being singletons. This specimen consisted of CD4+ T cells sorted from PBMCs, obtained approximately 11 days after the first yellow fever vaccination. The source of these receptors is a man aged 18 to 30 who received the YFV17D yellow fever vaccine.

At least ten counts were recorded for this clonotype. The genes are TRBV5-1 and TRBJ1-5; a weak D match, TRBD1 (6 bases). This CDR3 has 14 residues. The germline V gene encodes CDR1 SGHRS and CDR2 YFSETQ. V was shortened by 0 bases and J by 5 bases, with 9 bases between the two germline ends. This CDR3 reads CASSLGGADQPQHF. As DNA, the CDR3 is TGCGCCAGCAGCTTGGGGGGGGCAGATCAGCCCCAGCATTTT.

This clonotype was counted only a few times. V and J are TRBV20-1 and TRBJ2-3, with D tentatively TRBD1 (5 bases). Trimming shortened V by 0 bases and J by 2 bases, and 9 bases separated the two germline ends. CDR1 and CDR2 from the germline V gene are DFQATT and SNEGSKA (reference sequence). The CDR3 extends over 14 amino acids. CDR3: CSARDGASTDTQYF. In nucleotides, the CDR3 is TGCAGTGCTAGAGATGGGGCGTCCACAGATACGCAGTATTTT.

This clonotype appeared many times. The CDR3: CSARDLRTGVNEQFF. The CDR3 DNA reads TGCAGTGCTAGAGATCTCCGGACAGGGGTCAATGAGCAGTTCTTC. V gene TRBV20-1 combines with J gene TRBJ2-1, with 9 bases that match TRBD1. Germline V lookup: CDR1 DFQATT, CDR2 SNEGSKA (reference sequence). V lost 0 bases to trimming and J lost 6 bases; unmatched junction nucleotides: 6. The CDR3 contains 15 residues.

This clonotype showed up many times. The J gene is TRBJ2-3, the V gene TRBV5-1; possibly TRBD1 for D (6 bases). The CDR3 loop spans 14 amino acids. Germline assignment: CDR1 SGHRS and CDR2 YFSETQ. V was clipped by 5 bases and J by 0 bases, with 10 bases between them. In DNA, the CDR3 is TGCGCCAGCAGTTTTGGACAGAGCACAGATACGCAGTATTTT. It specifies CASSFGQSTDTQYF. Full variable domain (rest looked up from reference TRBV5-1 and TRBJ2-3): KAGVTQTPRYLIKTRGQQVTLSCSPISGHRSVSWYQQTPGQGLQFLFEYFSETQRNKGNFPGRFSGRQFSNSRSEMNVSTLELGDSALYLCASSFGQSTDTQYFGPGTRLTVL.

This clonotype came up many times. The chain employs TRBV12-3 or TRBV12-4 and TRBJ1-3; D unclear. V lost 5 bases and J lost 4, with 6 bases in between. The CDR3 length is 12 residues. The DNA for the CDR3 is TGTGCCAGCAGTCCACAGGGAAACACCATATATTTT. Its translation is CASSPQGNTIYF.

This clonotype has ten or more counts. The V call is TRBV7-9, the J call TRBJ2-7; no clear D gene. V lost 2 bases and J 0 bases, leaving 8 bases between the germline ends. The CDR3 is 14 residues long. The germline gives CDR1 SEHNR, CDR2 FQNEAQ (reference sequence). The CDR3: CASSLLVSSYEQYF. CDR3 nucleotides: TGTGCCAGCAGCTTATTGGTGAGCTCCTACGAGCAGTACTTC.